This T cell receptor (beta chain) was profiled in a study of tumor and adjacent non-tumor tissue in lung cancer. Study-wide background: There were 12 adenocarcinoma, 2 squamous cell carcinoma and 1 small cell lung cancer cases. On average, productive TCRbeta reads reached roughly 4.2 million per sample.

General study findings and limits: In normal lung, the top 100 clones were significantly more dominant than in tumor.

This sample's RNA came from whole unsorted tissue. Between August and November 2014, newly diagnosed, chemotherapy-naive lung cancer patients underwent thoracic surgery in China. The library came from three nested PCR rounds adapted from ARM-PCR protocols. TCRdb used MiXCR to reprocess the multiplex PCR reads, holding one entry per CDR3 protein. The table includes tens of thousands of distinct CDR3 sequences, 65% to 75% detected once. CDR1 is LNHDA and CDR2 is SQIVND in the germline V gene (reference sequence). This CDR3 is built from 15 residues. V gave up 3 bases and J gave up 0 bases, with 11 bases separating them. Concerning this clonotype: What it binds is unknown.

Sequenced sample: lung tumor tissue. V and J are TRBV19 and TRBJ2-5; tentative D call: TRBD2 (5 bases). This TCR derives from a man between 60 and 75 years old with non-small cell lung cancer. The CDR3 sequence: CASSIFSGNQETQYF. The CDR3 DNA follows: TGTGCCAGTAGTATCTTCAGCGGAAACCAAGAGACCCAGTACTTC.